The 18 T cell receptor beta chains below were found in one sample sequenced in a study of beta chain features in type 1 diabetes. Sequencing targeted expressed TCRB transcripts, as all isolated RNA had been reverse transcribed. Data came from immunoSEQ multiplex PCR; TCRdb stores just in-frame clones and leaves some out. The sample lists over 300,000 clones, 7% to 9% occurring once. The specimen sequenced was central memory CD4+ T cells from blood. All receptors come from a woman between 18 and 29 years old in good health.

The chain employs TRBV9 and TRBJ2-1; 9 positions agree with TRBD2. Trimming at V came to 4 bases and at J to 7 bases, leaving 15 bases not matched to a gene. From germline, CDR1 is SGDLS and CDR2 YYNGEE. This CDR3 is 17 amino acids long. In nucleotides, the CDR3 is TGTGCCAGCAGCCCCGGCGGAGCGGGAGGTTTTAGGAATGAGCAGTTCTTC. This sequence encodes CASSPGGAGGFRNEQFF.

This chain uses TRBV6-5 with TRBJ2-5, with D maybe TRBD2 (6 bases). Deletions cut 6 bases from V and 3 bases from J, with 17 bases between. Germline V CDR1 and CDR2: MNHEY, SVGAGI. The CDR3 loop spans 15 amino acids. The CDR3 region is CASSHRERAEETQYF. The CDR3 region has the DNA TGTGCCAGCAGCCACCGTGAGCGGGCGGAAGAGACCCAGTACTTC.

The chain employs TRBV18 and TRBJ1-4; D gene ambiguous. V was cut by 3 bases and J by 0 bases, with 5 bases left in between. Germline V gives CDR1 KGHSH, CDR2 LQKENI. The CDR3 contains 14 residues. CDR3 nucleotide sequence: TGTGCCAGCTCACCTCCCACAACTAATGAAAAACTGTTTTTT. Its protein product is CASSPPTTNEKLFF.

This clone was observed a few times. V gene TRBV7-2 combines with J gene TRBJ2-7, with 8 bases aligning to TRBD2. V lost 4 bases to trimming and J lost 3 bases; unmatched junction nucleotides: 8. CDR3 size: 15 residues. Germline CDR1 reads SGHTA; CDR2 reads FQGNSA. The CDR3 DNA reads TGTGCCAGCAGCTCGTTTAGCGGGGAAGGCTACGAGCAGTACTTC. It specifies CASSSFSGEGYEQYF.

The V call is TRBV4-3, the J call TRBJ2-3; 16 bases are shared with TRBD2. There are 20 residues in the CDR3. The germline CDR1 and CDR2 sequences are LGHNA and YSLEER. V lost 4 bases, J lost 4 bases, and 14 bases stayed unmatched. CDR3 bases: TGCGCCAGCAGCCTTCTCCGGGGGACTAGCGGGAGGGCCGGGCCAGATACGCAGTATTTT. It yields the protein CASSLLRGTSGRAGPDTQYF.

This clone appeared a few times. This chain joins TRBV28 and TRBJ1-5, with D unclear. Germline-derived CDR1 and CDR2 are MDHEN and SYDVKM. V was pared by 7 bases and J by 1 base, with 14 bases between. CDR3 length: 15 residues. Here the CDR3 reads CASNSGSRSNQPQHF. CDR3 bases: TGTGCCAGCAACTCGGGAAGCAGAAGCAATCAGCCCCAGCATTTT.

This chain connects TRBV27 to TRBJ2-5, with TRBD2 matching 8 bases. CDR1 and CDR2 from the germline V gene are MNHEY and SMNVEV (reference sequence). The V and J ends lost 4 bases and 3 bases, in that order; junction bases with no gene match: 7. This CDR3 has 15 residues. CDR3 DNA sequence: TGTGCCAGCAGTTCCGGGAGGGCCTGGGAAGAGACCCAGTACTTC. Its protein is CASSSGRAWEETQYF.

This clone was seen more than once but under ten times. V is TRBV9 and J is TRBJ2-7; D not certain. The CDR3 extends over 12 amino acids. Germline V CDR1 and CDR2: SGDLS, YYNGEE. V lost 0 bases and J lost 6, with 7 bases in between. The CDR3 DNA reads as TGTGCCAGCAGCGTAGGTTTAGGCGAGCAGTACTTC. It translates to CASSVGLGEQYF.

The V call is TRBV7-9, the J call TRBJ2-5; TRBD1 aligns across 9 bases. CDR3 length: 15 amino acids. Looked up from germline, CDR1 is SEHNR and CDR2 is FQNEAQ (reference sequence). The V and J ends lost 5 bases and 2 bases, in that order; junction bases with no gene match: 6. Here the CDR3 reads CASSNWDRVQETQYF. The CDR3, as DNA: TGTGCCAGCAGCAATTGGGACAGGGTACAAGAGACCCAGTACTTC.

This clone was observed a handful of times. The chain is built from TRBV6-1 and TRBJ1-1; 9 nucleotides line up with TRBD1. V gave up 6 bases and J gave up 5 bases; unmatched junction bases: 7. The CDR3 sequence is 14 residues long. Germline V CDR1 and CDR2: MNHNS, SASEGT. In DNA, the CDR3 is TGTGCCAGCAGCACAGGGGGCGGTCGGACTGAAGCTTTCTTT. Translated: CASSTGGGRTEAFF.

Many counts were recorded for this clone. The genes are TRBV21-1 and TRBJ2-1; no DNA check was done on the table's D call, TRBD1. TRBV21-1 is a recognized pseudogene. The length of the CDR3 is 13 residues. CDR3 amino acids: CASRASTSNEQFF. As DNA, the CDR3 is TGTGCCAGCAGGGCCTCAACCTCCAATGAGCAGTTCTTC.

This clone occurred a few times. V is TRBV2 and J is TRBJ2-3; TRBD2 aligns across 9 bases. Germline CDR1 SNHLY, CDR2 FYNNEI. V was clipped by 5 bases and J by 6 bases; unmatched bases: 6. The CDR3 runs 14 residues. In DNA form, the CDR3 reads TGTGCCAGCAGTCGACTAGCGGCGTCGGATACGCAGTATTTT. Its translation: CASSRLAASDTQYF.

This chain uses TRBV7-9 with TRBJ2-5; 10 bases agree with TRBD2. The J segment lost 4 bases and the V segment lost 3 bases, leaving 8 bases of the junction unmatched. The CDR3 spans 16 residues. Germline CDR1 and CDR2: SEHNR and FQNEAQ (reference sequence). The CDR3 sequence is CASSFQAGGTGETQYF. DNA of the CDR3: TGTGCCAGCAGCTTTCAAGCGGGAGGGACGGGAGAGACCCAGTACTTC.

The chain is built from TRBV7-2 and TRBJ1-1; 8 bases align to TRBD1. Germline V gives CDR1 SGHTA, CDR2 FQGNSA. V shed 3 bases and J 1 base; nucleotides not matched to a gene: 4. CDR3 length: 15 residues. CDR3 nucleotide sequence: TGTGCCAGCAGCTTCTCCGGGACAGGGAACACTGAAGCTTTCTTT. Translation gives CASSFSGTGNTEAFF.

Worth noting for this clone: At one of its ends the junction is not consistent with the germline gene, which may arise from a read error. Other DNA sequences within the sample encode an identical CDR3. V is TRBV7-7 and J is TRBJ2-3, with 11 bases that match TRBD2. Germline CDR1 and CDR2: SSHAT and FNYEAQ (reference sequence). This CDR3 has 15 amino acids. Here the CDR3 DNA reads TGTGCTAGCAGCTTGGGACTAGCGGGCACAGATACGCAGTATTTT. As protein: CASSLGLAGTDTQYF.

The CDR3 spells CASSLGAGPNQPQHF. Here the CDR3 DNA reads TGCGCCAGCAGCTTGGGGGCAGGCCCGAATCAGCCCCAGCATTTT. V gene TRBV5-1 combines with J gene TRBJ1-5; D is ambiguous. V was shortened by 0 bases and J by 4 bases, with 11 bases between the two germline ends. The CDR3 runs 15 residues. Germline CDR1 reads SGHRS; CDR2 reads YFSETQ.

J is TRBJ1-1 and V is TRBV5-6; D unclear. Trimming cost V 2 bases and J 6 bases, with 11 bases left between them. The V gene's germline CDR1 is SGHDT and CDR2 YYEEEE. The CDR3 extends over 13 amino acids. As DNA, the CDR3 is TGTGCCAGCAGCTTTTCGGGAAGGTCTGAAGCTTTCTTT. This sequence encodes CASSFSGRSEAFF.

Of note for this clone: A read error may produce the germline difference seen at one junction end. Other DNA sequences in this specimen translate into the identical CDR3. This chain connects TRBV5-1 to TRBJ1-1; TRBD1 might be the D (5 bases). Germline V CDR1 and CDR2: SGHRS, YFSETQ. The CDR3 has 13 amino acids. CDR3: CASSFTGNTEAFF. The CDR3 DNA sequence: TGCGCCAGCAGCTTTACAGGCAACACTGAAGCCTTCTTT.